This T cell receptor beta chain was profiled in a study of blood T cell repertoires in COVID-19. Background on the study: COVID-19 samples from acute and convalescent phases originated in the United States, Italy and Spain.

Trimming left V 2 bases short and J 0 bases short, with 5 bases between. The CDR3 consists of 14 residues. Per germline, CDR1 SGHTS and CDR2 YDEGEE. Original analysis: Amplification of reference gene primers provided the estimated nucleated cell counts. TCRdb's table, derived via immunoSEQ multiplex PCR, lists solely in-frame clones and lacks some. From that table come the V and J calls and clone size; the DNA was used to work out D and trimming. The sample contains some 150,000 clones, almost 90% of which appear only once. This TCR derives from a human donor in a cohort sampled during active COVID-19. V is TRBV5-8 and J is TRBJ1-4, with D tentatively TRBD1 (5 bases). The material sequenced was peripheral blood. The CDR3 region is CASSFRATNEKLFF. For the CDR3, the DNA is TGTGCCAGCAGCTTCAGGGCAACTAATGAAAAACTGTTTTTT.